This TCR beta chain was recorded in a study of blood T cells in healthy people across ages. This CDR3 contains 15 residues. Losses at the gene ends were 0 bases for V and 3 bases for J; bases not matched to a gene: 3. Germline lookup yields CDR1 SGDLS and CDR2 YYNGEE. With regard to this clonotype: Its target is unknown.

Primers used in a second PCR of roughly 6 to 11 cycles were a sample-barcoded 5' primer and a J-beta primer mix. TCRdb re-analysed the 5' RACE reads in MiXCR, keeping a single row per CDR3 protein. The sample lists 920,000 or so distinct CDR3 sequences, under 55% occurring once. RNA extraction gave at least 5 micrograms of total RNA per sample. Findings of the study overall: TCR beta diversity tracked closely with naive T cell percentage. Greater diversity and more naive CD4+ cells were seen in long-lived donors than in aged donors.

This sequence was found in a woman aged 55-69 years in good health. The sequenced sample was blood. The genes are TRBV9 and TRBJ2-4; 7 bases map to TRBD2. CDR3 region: CASSVDASGKNIQYF. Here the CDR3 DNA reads TGTGCCAGCAGCGTAGATGCTAGCGGCAAAAACATTCAGTACTTC.